The 19 T cell receptor beta chains given below trace back to one sample, sequenced in a study of blood T cell repertoires in COVID-19. Profiled with immunoSEQ multiplex PCR; TCRdb holds only in-frame clones, not every one. The sample carries some 190,000 clones, approximately 84% recorded once. Source material: PBMCs or T cells enriched from blood (not recorded which). The source of these receptors is a woman under 40 who had recovered from COVID-19.

This chain connects TRBV11-2 to TRBJ2-3, with D hard to call. Trimming cost V 1 base and J 7 bases, with 12 bases left between them. Germline CDR1 and CDR2: SGHAT and FQNNGV. This CDR3 has 14 residues. CDR3 residues: CASSLASLLNTQYF. CDR3 in DNA: TGTGCCAGCAGCTTAGCTTCCCTTCTAAATACGCAGTATTTT. The whole variable domain, filled in from reference TRBV11-2 and TRBJ2-3, reads EAGVAQSPRYKIIEKRQSVAFWCNPISGHATLYWYQQILGQGPKLLIQFQNNGVVDDSQLPKDRFSAERLKGVDSTLKIQPAKLEDSAVYLCASSLASLLNTQYFGPGTRLTVL.

This sequence joins TRBV28 and TRBJ1-1; D possibly corresponds to TRBD1 (6 bases). This CDR3 has 14 amino acids. Germline-derived CDR1 and CDR2 are MDHEN and SYDVKM. With 9 bases removed from V and 0 bases from J, the gap between germline ends came to 14 bases. The CDR3 region has the DNA TGTGCCAGTATGACCGGGACACTGAACACTGAAGCTTTCTTT. Its protein product is CASMTGTLNTEAFF.

The CDR3 DNA reads TGTGCCAGCATCCCCGAGGTAGCGGGAGCGGGAGAGACCCAGTACTTC. Protein sequence: CASIPEVAGAGETQYF. The chain couples TRBV7-6 to TRBJ2-5; 9 nucleotides align to TRBD2. Germline CDR1 reads SGHVS; CDR2 reads FNYEAQ. CDR3 size: 16 residues. The V segment lost 7 bases and the J segment 4 bases; nucleotides outside the gene matches: 13.

This sequence joins TRBV7-9 and TRBJ2-7, with TRBD2 as a possible D gene (6 bases). CDR3 length: 14 amino acids. Trimming took 5 bases from V and 6 from J, leaving 17 bases between them. Germline V gene sequence: CDR1 SEHNR, CDR2 FQNEAQ (reference sequence). CDR3 bases: TGTGCCAGCAGCCCTCTAGTCTCCGGGGGCGAGCAGTACTTC. The encoded protein is CASSPLVSGGEQYF.

The chain links TRBV4-1 to TRBJ2-1; D gene ambiguous. CDR3 length: 13 amino acids. The germline V and J ends were trimmed by 4 bases and 12 bases, with 16 bases remaining between them. CDR1 and CDR2 from the germline V gene are MGHRA and YSYEKL. The CDR3 bases are TGCGCCAGCAGCCGAGAGAACCTTTCGGGGCAGTTCTTC. Translating it yields CASSRENLSGQFF.

The chain uses TRBV18 and TRBJ2-7, with 7 bases fitting TRBD2. The CDR3 runs to 14 residues. The germline V gene has CDR1 KGHSH and CDR2 LQKENI. J gave up 4 bases and V 3 bases, and 6 bases lay outside the gene matches. CDR3 sequence: CASSPSSGPYEQYV. The CDR3 DNA is TGTGCCAGCTCACCGAGTAGCGGGCCATACGAGCAGTACGTC.

This clone is a singleton in its sample. The chain carries TRBV7-9 and TRBJ1-5; D not resolved. The V end lost 1 base, the J end lost 3 bases, and 16 bases lay between the germline ends. There are 17 residues in the CDR3. CDR1 is SEHNR, CDR2 FQNEAQ, per germline (reference sequence). The CDR3 loop reads CASSLGLGIQLNQPQHF. The CDR3 DNA reads as TGTGCCAGCAGCTTAGGCCTTGGTATACAGCTCAATCAGCCCCAGCATTTT. Together with reference TRBV7-9 and TRBJ1-5, the CDR3 gives the full variable domain: DTGVSQNPRHKITKRGQNVTFRCDPISEHNRLYWYRQTLGQGPEFLTYFQNEAQLEKSRLLSDRFSAERPKGSFSTLEIQRTEQGDSAMYLCASSLGLGIQLNQPQHFGDGTRLSIL.

This chain connects TRBV27 to TRBJ2-7, with TRBD2 matching over 11 bases. The CDR3 has 14 amino acids. Trimming took 6 bases from V and 5 from J; bases not matched to a gene: 6. Germline CDR1 and CDR2: MNHEY and SMNVEV (reference sequence). The CDR3 DNA follows: TGTGCCAGCAGCACTAGCGGGAGAAGACACGAGCAGTACTTC. As protein: CASSTSGRRHEQYF.

V gene TRBV7-2 combines with J gene TRBJ1-1; D gene unclear. The V end lost 2 bases, the J end lost 0 bases, and 7 bases lay between the germline ends. Germline loops: CDR1 SGHTA, CDR2 FQGNSA. CDR3 size: 14 residues. Here the CDR3 reads CASSLYLVNTEAFF. In DNA, the CDR3 is TGTGCCAGCAGCTTATACCTAGTGAACACTGAAGCTTTCTTT.

V gene TRBV2 combines with J gene TRBJ1-2; 8 bases align to TRBD1. The V gene end was trimmed by 6 bases and the J gene end by 8 bases; junction bases not matched to a gene: 17. The CDR3 is 16 residues long. Germline CDR1 and CDR2: SNHLY and FYNNEI. The CDR3 here is CASRPRGQGNLVGYTF. DNA of the CDR3: TGTGCCAGCAGACCCAGAGGACAGGGAAATTTAGTAGGCTACACCTTC. Full variable domain (remainder filled in from reference TRBV2 and TRBJ1-2): EPEVTQTPSHQVTQMGQEVILRCVPISNHLYFYWYRQILGQKVEFLVSFYNNEISEKSEIFDDQFSVERPDGSNFTLKIRSTKLEDSAMYFCASRPRGQGNLVGYTFGSGTRLTVV.

This chain uses TRBV11-2 with TRBJ1-4; possibly TRBD1 for D (5 bases). Germline CDR1 reads SGHAT; CDR2 reads FQNNGV. The V and J ends lost 5 bases and 5 bases respectively, with 21 bases between them. There are 17 residues in the CDR3. As DNA, the CDR3 is TGTGCCAGCAGCGATCCCCCCTTGACAGAACTCAATGAAAAACTGTTTTTT. Translated: CASSDPPLTELNEKLFF.

The chain recombines TRBV5-4 with TRBJ1-1; D call uncertain. The germline V gene has CDR1 SGHNT and CDR2 YYREEE (reference sequence). V lost 4 bases, J lost 7 bases, and 11 bases lay in between. The length of the CDR3 is 12 residues. CDR3 nucleotide sequence: TGTGCCAGCAGCCGGACTGGGCTTGAAGCTTTCTTT. Amino acids: CASSRTGLEAFF. Drawing the rest from reference TRBV5-4 and TRBJ1-1, the complete variable domain is ETGVTQSPTHLIKTRGQQVTLRCSSQSGHNTVSWYQQALGQGPQFIFQYYREEENGRGNFPPRFSGLQFPNYSSELNVNALELDDSALYLCASSRTGLEAFFGQGTRLTVV.

The chain has TRBV7-9 and TRBJ1-6; D gene ambiguous. V lost 5 bases, J lost 0 bases, and 11 bases lay in between. Per the germline V gene, CDR1 is SEHNR and CDR2 is FQNEAQ (reference sequence). The CDR3 has 16 amino acids. In DNA form, the CDR3 reads TGTGCCAGCAGCCCCATGGGCAGCTCCTATAATTCACCCCTCCACTTT. Its translation is CASSPMGSSYNSPLHF.

The chain couples TRBV18 to TRBJ1-1; tentatively, D is TRBD1 (5 bases). Trimming shortened V by 3 bases and J by 2 bases, and 13 bases separated the two germline ends. CDR1 KGHSH and CDR2 LQKENI come from the germline V gene. This CDR3 region has 15 residues. The CDR3 DNA reads TGTGCCAGCTCACCCGGGCAGGGAAGAAACACTGAAGCTTTCTTT. Protein: CASSPGQGRNTEAFF.

The CDR3 DNA follows: TGCGCCAGCAGCCCCTCCGGGGTGGGGGGACGTCGTGGCTACACCTTC. It encodes CASSPSGVGGRRGYTF. The chain recombines TRBV5-1 with TRBJ1-2; D might be TRBD1 (5 bases). V was trimmed by 4 bases and J by 7 bases, leaving 23 bases between them. The CDR3 loop spans 16 amino acids. In germline, CDR1 is SGHRS, CDR2 YFSETQ.

The chain uses TRBV28 and TRBJ1-4, with D maybe TRBD1 (5 bases). V gave up 6 bases and J gave up 7 bases, with 15 bases separating them. The CDR3 contains 14 residues. Looked up from germline, CDR1 is MDHEN and CDR2 is SYDVKM. CDR3 sequence (DNA): TGTGCCAGCAGGAAACGGGACTCGGTTGAAAAACTGTTTTTT. This encodes CASRKRDSVEKLFF.

V gene TRBV19 combines with J gene TRBJ1-2, with D tentatively TRBD1 (5 bases). CDR1 LNHDA and CDR2 SQIVND come from the germline V gene (reference sequence). This CDR3 region has 14 residues. Trimming shortened V by 2 bases and J by 1 base, and 8 bases separated the two germline ends. The DNA of the CDR3 is TGTGCCAGTAGTATATTGGGGCGTAACTATGGCTACACCTTC. Protein product: CASSILGRNYGYTF.

The gene calls are TRBV3-1 (or the pseudogene TRBV3-2) and TRBJ2-2; no clear D gene. Germline V CDR1 and CDR2: LGHDT, YNNKEL (reference sequence). V lost 5 bases to trimming and J lost 1 base, with 5 bases between them. The CDR3 covers 13 residues. DNA for the CDR3: TGTGCCAGCAGCAGAGAGAACACCGGGGAGCTGTTTTTT. It encodes CASSRENTGELFF.

Written as DNA, the CDR3 is TGTGCCAGCCGTTACCCGGCAGGAACTAACTATGGCTACACCTTC. It yields the protein CASRYPAGTNYGYTF. The chain combines TRBV28 with TRBJ1-2, with unresolved D. Trimming took 8 bases from V and 0 from J, leaving 16 bases between them. The CDR3 is 15 residues long. Germline CDR1 reads MDHEN; CDR2 reads SYDVKM.